This T cell receptor (beta chain) appears in the sequencing data of a study of blood T cell repertoires in COVID-19. Study-wide background: Specimens from acute and convalescent COVID-19 originated in the United States, Italy and Spain. PBMCs, B-cell-depleted T cells, or T cells provided the cDNA or gDNA that made up the material.

With 6 bases clipped from V and 0 bases from J, the junction kept 4 bases outside the gene matches. Germline V lookup: CDR1 LNHDA, CDR2 SQIVND (reference sequence). CDR3 size: 14 residues. Original processing notes: Researchers report that nucleated cell counts were estimated from reference gene primer amplification. Profiled with immunoSEQ multiplex PCR; TCRdb holds only in-frame clones, not every one. V, J and clone size are those of that table, while D and trimming were read from the DNA. The sample records some 140,000 clones, about three quarters being singletons. This chain connects TRBV19 to TRBJ1-1; 7 nucleotides line up with TRBD1. The TCR originated in an older man with acute or convalescent COVID-19. The material sequenced was peripheral blood. The CDR3 spells CASSPGQLNTEAFF. The DNA of the CDR3 is TGTGCCAGTAGCCCGGGACAGCTGAACACTGAAGCTTTCTTT.